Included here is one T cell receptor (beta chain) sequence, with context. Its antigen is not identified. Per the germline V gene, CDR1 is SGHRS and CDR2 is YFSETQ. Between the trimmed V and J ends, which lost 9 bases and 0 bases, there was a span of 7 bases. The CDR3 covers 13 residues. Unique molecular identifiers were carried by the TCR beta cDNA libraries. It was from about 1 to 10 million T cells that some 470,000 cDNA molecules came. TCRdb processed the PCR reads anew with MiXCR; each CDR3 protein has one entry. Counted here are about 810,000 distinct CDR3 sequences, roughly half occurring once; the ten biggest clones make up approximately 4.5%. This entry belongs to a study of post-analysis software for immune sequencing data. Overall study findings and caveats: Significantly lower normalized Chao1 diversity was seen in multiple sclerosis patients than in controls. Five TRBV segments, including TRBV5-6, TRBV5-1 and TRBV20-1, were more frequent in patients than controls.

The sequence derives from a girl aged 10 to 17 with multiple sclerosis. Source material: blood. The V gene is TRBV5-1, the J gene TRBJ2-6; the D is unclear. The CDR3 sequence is CANKPSGANVLTF. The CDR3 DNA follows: TGCGCCAACAAACCCTCTGGGGCCAACGTCCTGACTTTC.